Following are 8 T cell receptor beta chains from one sample sequenced in a study of CD8 T cells in Susac syndrome (dated by TCRdb to between 2019 and 2020). Libraries were constructed by the immunoSEQ multiplex PCR assay. RNA was extracted with the RNeasy kit and roughly 0.5 to 1 ug was reverse transcribed using random hexamers. The public reads were reprocessed in TCRdb via fastp at Q25 and MiXCR, keeping in-frame beta chains. Duplicate CDR3 protein sequences are folded into a single record with the most common DNA and genes. This sample gives about 90,000 distinct CDR3 sequences in total; 85% to 95% of them show up just once. Of the sample, around 0.34% is held by the ten largest clones. Source material: CD8+ T cells from PBMCs. The receptor source for this set is a human donor in good health.

The rearrangement joins TRBV4-1 to TRBJ1-4; D gene uncertain. V was shortened by 4 bases and J by 2 bases, with 14 bases between the two germline ends. The CDR3 runs 16 residues. The V gene's germline CDR1 is MGHRA and CDR2 YSYEKL. The CDR3 DNA follows: TGCGCCAGCAGCCTTACGAATCGCGGGACTAATGAAAAACTGTTTTTT. Translating it yields CASSLTNRGTNEKLFF.

V and J are TRBV19 and TRBJ1-5; D might be TRBD1 (5 bases). Germline V gene data show CDR1 as LNHDA and CDR2 as SQIVND (reference sequence). V lost 3 bases, J lost 9 bases, and 9 bases lay in between. The CDR3 spans 12 residues. The CDR3 region is CASSIGGLPQHF. CDR3 nucleotide sequence: TGTGCCAGTAGTATCGGGGGGTTGCCCCAGCATTTT. The entire variable domain, with the rest obtained from reference TRBV19 and TRBJ1-5, is as follows: DGGITQSPKYLFRKEGQNVTLSCEQNLNHDAMYWYRQDPGQGLRLIYYSQIVNDFQKGDIAEGYSVSREKKESFPLTVTSAQKNPTAFYLCASSIGGLPQHFGDGTRLSIL.

The J gene is TRBJ1-2, the V gene TRBV19, with 7 positions matching TRBD1. Trimming took 8 bases from V and 0 from J; bases not matched to a gene: 3. Germline V gene data show CDR1 as LNHDA and CDR2 as SQIVND (reference sequence). This CDR3 is 13 amino acids long. In DNA, the CDR3 is TGTGCCAGTTCCCAGGGGGCTAACTATGGCTACACCTTC. Translation gives CASSQGANYGYTF. Using reference TRBV19 and TRBJ1-2 for the parts outside the CDR3, the full variable domain is DGGITQSPKYLFRKEGQNVTLSCEQNLNHDAMYWYRQDPGQGLRLIYYSQIVNDFQKGDIAEGYSVSREKKESFPLTVTSAQKNPTAFYLCASSQGANYGYTFGSGTRLTVV.

The V and J genes are TRBV7-3 and TRBJ2-1; D is possibly TRBD2 (5 bases). Trimming removed 5 bases at V and 0 bases at J, with 11 bases between. The CDR3 totals 15 residues. The germline gives CDR1 SGHTA, CDR2 FQGTGA. The DNA of the CDR3 is TGTGCCAGCAGCCCAAGTGGAGGCTCCTACAATGAGCAGTTCTTC. Its translation is CASSPSGGSYNEQFF. Based on the CDR3 plus reference TRBV7-3 and TRBJ2-1, the full variable domain is GAGVSQTPSNKVTEKGKYVELRCDPISGHTALYWYRQSLGQGPEFLIYFQGTGAADDSGLPNDRFFAVRPEGSVSTLKIQRTERGDSAVYLCASSPSGGSYNEQFFGPGTRLTVL.

This clonotype came up a few times. The J gene is TRBJ2-3, the V gene TRBV5-6; the D is unclear. Trimming took off 1 base at V and 0 bases at J, with 3 bases between the two ends. CDR3 length: 13 residues. CDR1 and CDR2 (germline): SGHDT, YYEEEE. CDR3 DNA: TGTGCCAGCAGCTTGTTTAGCACAGATACGCAGTATTTT. Its protein product is CASSLFSTDTQYF.

For the CDR3, the DNA is TGTGCCACCAGCAGGGATCTAAATTCACCCCTCCACTTT. As protein: CATSRDLNSPLHF. The chain employs TRBV15 and TRBJ1-6; D call uncertain. Between the trimmed V and J ends, which lost 3 bases and 7 bases, there was a span of 7 bases. The CDR3 runs 13 residues. Germline assignment: CDR1 LNHNV and CDR2 YYDKDF (reference sequence).

The chain links TRBV20-1 to TRBJ1-4; the D gene is possibly TRBD1 (6 bases). CDR3 length: 15 residues. Germline V gives CDR1 DFQATT, CDR2 SNEGSKA (reference sequence). V was pared by 4 bases and J by 8 bases, with 20 bases between. CDR3 loop: CSAIGEDGGREKLFF. The CDR3 coding sequence is TGCAGTGCTATTGGGGAGGATGGGGGGCGGGAAAAACTGTTTTTT.

The rearrangement uses TRBV5-6 and TRBJ1-3, with a weak D call TRBD1 (6 bases). V was clipped by 2 bases and J by 13 bases, with 13 bases between them. Germline V gene sequence: CDR1 SGHDT, CDR2 YYEEEE. This CDR3 contains 12 residues. CDR3 nucleotides: TGTGCCAGCAGCTTCTCGGGGGCCCAAATATATTTT. It yields the protein CASSFSGAQIYF.